The clone carrying this T cell receptor (beta chain) was seen more than once but under ten times. The CDR3 extends over 16 amino acids. Germline V lookup: CDR1 SGHTA, CDR2 FQGNSA. V lost 0 bases and J 2 bases, leaving 13 bases between the germline ends. This entry is derived from a study of T-cell reconstitution after alpha-beta-depleted transplantation in children. Unique molecular identifiers were incorporated into the prepared TCRbeta library. TCRdb re-analysed the PCR reads in MiXCR, keeping a single row per CDR3 protein. The table has 640,000 or so distinct CDR3 sequences, around 16% seen once. The chain carries TRBV7-2 and TRBJ2-5, with D perhaps matching TRBD1 (5 bases). The origin of this receptor is a human donor who donated a stem cell graft to a child with acute myeloid leukemia. The sequencing used PBMCs from the stem cell graft donor, collected from the stem cell graft. CDR3 in amino acids: CASSLAGAEIQETQYF. CDR3 in DNA: TGTGCCAGCAGCTTAGCAGGGGCCGAAATACAAGAGACCCAGTACTTC. The variable domain in full, completed from reference TRBV7-2 and TRBJ2-5, reads GAGVSQSPSNKVTEKGKDVELRCDPISGHTALYWYRQSLGQGLEFLIYFQGNSAPDKSGLPSDRFSAERTGGSVSTLTIQRTQQEDSAVYLCASSLAGAEIQETQYFGPGTRLLVL.